This entry concerns a single TCR beta chain. Its target is unknown. The data belong to a study of T cell responses to AZD1222 COVID-19 vaccine. Study-level results: Sampling that yielded the repertoires occurred only after the peak T cell response.

The assay was immunoSEQ multiplex PCR, and TCRdb's table has in-frame clones only and misses some. The table shows roughly 150,000 clones, with about 89% occurring only once. The length of the CDR3 is 18 residues. Germline V gives CDR1 LGHNA, CDR2 YNFKEQ. Between the trimmed V and J ends, which lost 3 bases and 0 bases, there was a span of 21 bases. The starting material was peripheral blood, obtained on day 0 of AZD1222 vaccination. This rearrangement joins TRBV4-2 to TRBJ2-7; weak D call: TRBD1 (6 bases). This receptor was identified in an adult in good health. The CDR3 region is CASSHSGTHGRSSYEQYF. As DNA, the CDR3 is TGTGCCAGCAGCCATTCCGGGACACATGGTCGAAGCTCCTACGAGCAGTACTTC.